This T cell receptor (beta chain) appears in the sequencing data of a study of CD8 T cells in Susac syndrome. Reverse transcription used about 0.45 to 1 ug RNA and random hexamers. Using its own MiXCR run on the immunoSEQ multiplex PCR reads, TCRdb lists one record per CDR3 protein. In the table there are more than 80,000 distinct CDR3 sequences, roughly 94% of which are singletons. Diagnostic criteria defined recently for definite or probable disease were met by the Susac syndrome patients. FACS was used to enrich TEMRA cells, whereas the CD8+ and CD4+ T cells were obtained by negative isolation. The sequenced material came from CD8+ T cells from PBMCs. The TCR comes from a human donor with Susac syndrome.

CDR3 sequence: CSAREEGKPQHF. The CDR3 DNA follows: TGCAGTGCTAGAGAGGAGGGGAAGCCCCAGCATTTT. The genes are TRBV20-1 and TRBJ1-5, with D tentatively TRBD1 (5 bases). With 0 bases removed from V and 8 bases from J, the gap between germline ends came to 8 bases. The germline gives CDR1 DFQATT, CDR2 SNEGSKA (reference sequence). The CDR3 loop spans 12 amino acids.